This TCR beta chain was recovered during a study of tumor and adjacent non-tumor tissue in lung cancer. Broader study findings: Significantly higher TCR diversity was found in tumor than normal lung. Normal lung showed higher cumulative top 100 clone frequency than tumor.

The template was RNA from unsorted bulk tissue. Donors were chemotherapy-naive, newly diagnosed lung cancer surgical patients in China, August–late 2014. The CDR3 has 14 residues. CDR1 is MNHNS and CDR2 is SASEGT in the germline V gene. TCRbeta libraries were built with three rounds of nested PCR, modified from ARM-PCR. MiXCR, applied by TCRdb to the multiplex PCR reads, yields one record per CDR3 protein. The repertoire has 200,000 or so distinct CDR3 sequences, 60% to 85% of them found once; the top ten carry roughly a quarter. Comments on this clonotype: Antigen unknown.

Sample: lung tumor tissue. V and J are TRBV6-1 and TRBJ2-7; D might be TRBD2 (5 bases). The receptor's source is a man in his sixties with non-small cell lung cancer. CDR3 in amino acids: CTNSESGKAYEQYF. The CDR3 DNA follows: TGTACCAACAGTGAATCCGGGAAGGCCTACGAGCAGTACTTC.